A selection of T cell receptor beta chains follows, all from one sample in a study of beta chain features in type 1 diabetes. Profiling relied on immunoSEQ multiplex PCR, and the TCRdb table lists in-frame clones only, not all of them. This sample carries under 300,000 clones, 14% of them seen once, and the ten largest clones take almost 0.02%. Sequencing input: naive CD4+ T cells from blood. Receptors were obtained from a man aged 25-40 years with type 1 diabetes. Each CDR3 is given with its conserved first and last residue. The D gene is left open where the match is weak. Only part of the rows carry a size: once, few, many, or a class if the clone is expanded.

V gene	J gene	D gene	clone size	CDR3 protein	CDR3 DNA
TRBV28	TRBJ1-5	TRBD1	.	CASSLTGVALNQPQHF	TGTGCCAGCAGTTTGACAGGGGTCGCCCTCAATCAGCCCCAGCATTTT
TRBV4-1	TRBJ2-6	TRBD2	few	CASSQLAGGLFSGANVLTF	TGCGCCAGCAGCCAGCTAGCGGGGGGGCTCTTCTCTGGGGCCAACGTCCTGACTTTC
TRBV4-1	TRBJ2-1	TRBD1	.	CASSPGTGRRGEQFF	TGCGCCAGCAGCCCGGGGACAGGGCGCCGCGGGGAGCAGTTCTTC
TRBV6-5	TRBJ2-5	.	.	CASSTRQGETQYF	TGTGCCAGCAGCACGCGGCAGGGAGAGACCCAGTACTTC
TRBV6-4	TRBJ2-3	.	.	CASSYRVSDTQYF	TGTGCCAGCAGCTACAGGGTTTCGGATACGCAGTATTTT
TRBV29-1	TRBJ1-2	.	few	CSVADKGGISYTF	TGCAGCGTCGCAGACAAAGGCGGGATTAGCTACACCTTC
TRBV7-2	TRBJ2-4	TRBD1	.	CASSSRQGLGDIQYF	TGTGCCAGCAGCTCCCGACAGGGGCTCGGAGACATTCAGTACTTC
TRBV5-1	TRBJ2-3	TRBD1	few	CASSFGQGADTQYF	TGCGCCAGCAGCTTCGGACAGGGCGCAGATACGCAGTATTTT
TRBV2	TRBJ2-7	.	.	CASGRYEQYF	TGTGCCAGCGGGAGGTACGAGCAGTACTTC
TRBV19	TRBJ2-1	TRBD1	.	CASSTGQSSYNEQFF	TGTGCCAGTAGCACGGGACAGAGCTCCTACAATGAGCAGTTCTTC
TRBV30	TRBJ2-3	TRBD2	.	CAWSVSRTSGTDTQYF	TGTGCCTGGAGTGTATCTAGGACTAGCGGGACAGATACGCAGTATTTT
TRBV21-1	TRBJ1-3	.	few	CASSKVDDRLNTIYF	TGTGCCAGCAGCAAAGTCGACGACAGGCTAAACACCATATATTTT
TRBV18	TRBJ2-7	TRBD1	.	CASSPQGVPTYEQYF	TGTGCCAGCTCACCTCAGGGGGTACCAACCTACGAGCAGTACTTC
TRBV4-2	TRBJ1-3	TRBD1	.	CASSQAPRDRGHTIYF	TGTGCCAGCAGCCAAGCCCCTAGGGACAGGGGCCACACCATATATTTT
TRBV6-5	TRBJ2-5	TRBD1	few	CASSSGQGRETQYF	TGTGCCAGCAGTTCGGGACAGGGAAGAGAGACCCAGTACTTC
TRBV5-1	TRBJ2-2	.	few	CASSLDPGMRTGELFF	TGCGCCAGCAGCTTGGATCCCGGGATGAGGACCGGGGAGCTGTTTTTT
TRBV7-2	TRBJ2-3	.	.	CASSLEVLADTQYF	TGTGCCAGCAGCTTAGAAGTCCTAGCGGATACGCAGTATTTT
TRBV30	TRBJ1-5	.	.	CAWSPAGDQPQHF	TGTGCCTGGAGCCCCGCGGGGGATCAGCCCCAGCATTTT
TRBV5-1	TRBJ1-4	.	few	CASSLYSNEKLFF	TGCGCCAGCAGCTTGTATTCTAATGAAAAACTGTTTTTT
TRBV11-2	TRBJ2-3	.	.	CASSLGRSTDTQYF	TGTGCCAGCAGCTTAGGTCGGAGCACAGATACGCAGTATTTT
TRBV7-2	TRBJ2-4	TRBD1	.	CASSLGTGDIQYF	TGTGCCAGCAGCTTAGGGACAGGAGACATTCAGTACTTC
TRBV6-1	TRBJ2-2	.	few	CASSVAGNTGELFF	TGTGCCAGCAGTGTCGCAGGGAACACCGGGGAGCTGTTTTTT
TRBV13	TRBJ2-7	.	.	CASSTRRDTYEQYF	TGTGCCAGCAGCACCAGACGGGACACCTACGAGCAGTACTTC
TRBV30	TRBJ1-5	TRBD1	few	CAWSSGTDDNQPQHF	TGTGCCTGGAGTTCCGGGACAGACGACAATCAGCCCCAGCATTTT
TRBV19	TRBJ2-1	TRBD2	.	CASSILAGGPNEQFF	TGTGCCAGTAGTATCTTAGCGGGAGGGCCCAATGAGCAGTTCTTC
TRBV25-1	TRBJ2-7	.	.	CASSEIASTLSYEQYF	TGTGCCAGCAGTGAAATTGCTAGCACCCTCTCCTACGAGCAGTACTTC
TRBV5-1	TRBJ1-5	.	few	CASSLEPGDQPQHF	TGCGCCAGCAGCTTGGAACCGGGGGATCAGCCCCAGCATTTT
TRBV2	TRBJ2-2	TRBD1	.	CASSRDREVAGELFF	TGTGCCAGCAGCCGGGACAGGGAGGTGGCCGGGGAGCTGTTTTTT
TRBV5-8	TRBJ2-1	TRBD1	few	CASSLDRGEQFF	TGTGCCAGCAGCTTGGACAGGGGTGAGCAGTTCTTC